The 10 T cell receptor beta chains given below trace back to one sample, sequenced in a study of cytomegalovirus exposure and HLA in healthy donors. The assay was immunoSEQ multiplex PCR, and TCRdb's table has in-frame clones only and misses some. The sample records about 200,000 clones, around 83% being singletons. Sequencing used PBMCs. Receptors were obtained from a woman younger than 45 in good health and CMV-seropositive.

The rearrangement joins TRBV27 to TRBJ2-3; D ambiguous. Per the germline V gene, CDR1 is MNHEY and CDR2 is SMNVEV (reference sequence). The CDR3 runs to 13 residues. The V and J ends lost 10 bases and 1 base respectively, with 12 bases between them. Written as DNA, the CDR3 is TGTGCCACCCGTGTCCGCGGCACAGATACGCAGTATTTT. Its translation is CATRVRGTDTQYF.

CDR3 sequence reads: CASSPRTGPNYGYTF. CDR3 DNA sequence: TGTGCCAGCAGCCCGAGGACAGGCCCTAACTATGGCTACACCTTC. The V and J genes are TRBV6-1 and TRBJ1-2, with TRBD1 matching 7 bases. CDR3 size: 15 residues. Unmatched junction bases numbered 7, after V lost 6 bases and J lost 0 bases. Germline V gives CDR1 MNHNS, CDR2 SASEGT.

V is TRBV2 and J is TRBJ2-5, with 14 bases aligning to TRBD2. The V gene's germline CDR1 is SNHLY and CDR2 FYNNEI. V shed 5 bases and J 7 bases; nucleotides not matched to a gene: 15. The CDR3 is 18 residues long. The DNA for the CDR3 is TGTGCCAGCAGTTCTCCGGGACTAGCGGGAGTATGGCGGTCGACCCAGTACTTC. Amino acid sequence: CASSSPGLAGVWRSTQYF.

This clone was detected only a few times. The CDR3 DNA reads as TGTGCCAGCAGGAGGGACAGGAACTATGGCTACACCTTC. This translates into CASRRDRNYGYTF. V gene TRBV6-5 combines with J gene TRBJ1-2; 8 bases are a match to TRBD1. The junction had 2 bases not matched to a gene; V was cut back by 6 bases and J by 2 bases. The CDR3 extends over 13 amino acids. Germline CDR1 MNHEY, CDR2 SVGAGI.

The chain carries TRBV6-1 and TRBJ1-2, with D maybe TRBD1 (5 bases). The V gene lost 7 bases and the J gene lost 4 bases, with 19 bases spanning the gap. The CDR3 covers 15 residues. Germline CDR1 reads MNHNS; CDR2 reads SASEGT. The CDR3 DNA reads TGTGCCAGCACCCCTGGGGAGGGGAGTAGCTATGGCTACACCTTC. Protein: CASTPGEGSSYGYTF.

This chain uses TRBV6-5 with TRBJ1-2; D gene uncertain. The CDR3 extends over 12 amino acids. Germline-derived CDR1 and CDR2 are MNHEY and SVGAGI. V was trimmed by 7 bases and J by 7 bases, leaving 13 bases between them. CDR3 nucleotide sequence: TGTGCCAGCACGTCGGGTTCGTTTGGCTACACCTTC. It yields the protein CASTSGSFGYTF.

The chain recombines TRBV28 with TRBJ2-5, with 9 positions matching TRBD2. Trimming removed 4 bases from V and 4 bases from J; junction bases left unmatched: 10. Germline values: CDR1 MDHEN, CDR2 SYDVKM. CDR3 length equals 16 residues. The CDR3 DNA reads TGTGCCAGCAGTTCTAATTTAGCGGGAGTGAGAGAGACCCAGTACTTC. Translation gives CASSSNLAGVRETQYF.

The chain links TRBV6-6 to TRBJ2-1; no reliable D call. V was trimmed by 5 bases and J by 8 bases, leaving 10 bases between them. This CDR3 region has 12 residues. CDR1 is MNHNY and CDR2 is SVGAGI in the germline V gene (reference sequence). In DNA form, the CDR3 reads TGTGCCAGCAGTCCTAGTACCGATGAGCAGTTCTTC. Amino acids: CASSPSTDEQFF.

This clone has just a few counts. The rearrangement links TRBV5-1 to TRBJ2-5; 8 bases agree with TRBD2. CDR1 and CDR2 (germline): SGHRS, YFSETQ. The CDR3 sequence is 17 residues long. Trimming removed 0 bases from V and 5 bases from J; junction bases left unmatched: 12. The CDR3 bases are TGCGCCAGCAGCTTGGTCCTAGCGGGTACACATATCGAGACCCAGTACTTC. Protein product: CASSLVLAGTHIETQYF.

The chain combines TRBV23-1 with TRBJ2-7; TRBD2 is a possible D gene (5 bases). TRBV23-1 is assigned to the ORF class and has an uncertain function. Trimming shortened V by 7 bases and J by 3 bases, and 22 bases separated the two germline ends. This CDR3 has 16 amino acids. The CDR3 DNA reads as TGCGCCAGCACCGACCTCGGAGGCCCAGCCCTCTACGAGCAGTACTTC. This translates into CASTDLGGPALYEQYF.